This paragraph reports one T cell receptor (beta chain). This sample is part of a study of blood T cell repertoires in COVID-19. Study-level information: Samples representing acute and convalescent COVID-19 were sourced from the United States, Italy and Spain. Nucleic acid was either cDNA or gDNA, and it came from T cells, B-cell-depleted T cells, or PBMCs.

In the study's own analysis: Scientists estimated how many nucleated cells there were by amplifying reference gene primers. TCRdb's table, derived via immunoSEQ multiplex PCR, lists solely in-frame clones and lacks some. V, J and clone size are those of that table, while D and trimming were read from the DNA. The sample has a few hundred thousand clones; 75% to 85% are singletons. The sample comprised peripheral blood. This TCR came from a human donor in a cohort sampled during active COVID-19.

CDR3 bases: TGCGCCAGCAGCGTCGCAGCGGGTGGAGAGACCCAGTACTTC. Protein product: CASSVAAGGETQYF. This chain uses TRBV5-1 with TRBJ2-5; D is perhaps TRBD2 (6 bases). The germline V gene encodes CDR1 SGHRS and CDR2 YFSETQ. Trimming cost V 4 bases and J 4 bases, with 14 bases left between them. CDR3 length: 14 amino acids.